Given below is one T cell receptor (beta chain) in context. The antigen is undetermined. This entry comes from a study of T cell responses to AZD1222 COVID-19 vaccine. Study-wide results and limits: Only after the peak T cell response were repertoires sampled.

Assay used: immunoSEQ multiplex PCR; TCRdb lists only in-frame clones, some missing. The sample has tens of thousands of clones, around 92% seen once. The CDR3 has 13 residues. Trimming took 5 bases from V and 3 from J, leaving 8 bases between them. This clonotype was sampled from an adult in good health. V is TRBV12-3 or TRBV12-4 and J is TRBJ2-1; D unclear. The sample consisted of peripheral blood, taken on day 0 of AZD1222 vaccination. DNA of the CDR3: TGTGCCAGCAGTGCCCCAAACTACAATGAGCAGTTCTTC. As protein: CASSAPNYNEQFF.